Sequencing of this TCR beta chain was carried out in a study of T cell changes during pregnancy in multiple sclerosis. The table came from immunoSEQ multiplex PCR; TCRdb's copy has only in-frame clones and leaves some out. The table records under 65,000 clones, 93% of them present only once. Germline V CDR1 and CDR2: SGDLS, YYNGEE. This CDR3 is built from 14 residues. V was shortened by 0 bases and J by 8 bases, with 12 bases between the two germline ends. The genes are TRBV9 and TRBJ2-1, with D possibly matching TRBD1 (5 bases). This clonotype was sampled from a female donor with multiple sclerosis, enrolled in a pregnancy study. The sample in question was CD8+ T cells from peripheral blood mononuclear cells, obtained in the third trimester of pregnancy. CDR3 DNA sequence: TGTGCCAGCAGCGTAGTGGGGCGTCCCCATGAGCAGTTCTTC. It yields the protein CASSVVGRPHEQFF.